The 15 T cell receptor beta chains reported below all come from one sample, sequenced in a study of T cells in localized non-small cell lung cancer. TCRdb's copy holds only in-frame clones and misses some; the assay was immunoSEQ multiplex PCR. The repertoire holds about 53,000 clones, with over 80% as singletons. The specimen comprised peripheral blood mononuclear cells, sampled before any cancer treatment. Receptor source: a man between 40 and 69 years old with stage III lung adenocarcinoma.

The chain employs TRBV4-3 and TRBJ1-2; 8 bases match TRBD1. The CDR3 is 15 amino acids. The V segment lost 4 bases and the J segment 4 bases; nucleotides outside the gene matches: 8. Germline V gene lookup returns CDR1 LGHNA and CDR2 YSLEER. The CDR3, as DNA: TGCGCCAGCAGCCCGAGACAGGGGTCCGTCTATGGCTACACCTTC. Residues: CASSPRQGSVYGYTF.

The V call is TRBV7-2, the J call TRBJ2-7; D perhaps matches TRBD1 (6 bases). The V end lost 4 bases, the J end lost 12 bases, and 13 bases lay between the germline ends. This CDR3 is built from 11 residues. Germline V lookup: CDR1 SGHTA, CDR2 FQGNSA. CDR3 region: CASSSLRGLYF. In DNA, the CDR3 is TGTGCCAGCAGCTCCCTCAGGGGATTGTACTTC.

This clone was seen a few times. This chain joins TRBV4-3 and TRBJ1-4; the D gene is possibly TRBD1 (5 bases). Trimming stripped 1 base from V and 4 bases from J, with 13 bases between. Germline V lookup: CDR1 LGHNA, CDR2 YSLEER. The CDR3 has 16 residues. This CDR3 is CASSQVGAGDNEKLFF. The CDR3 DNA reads TGCGCCAGCAGCCAAGTTGGGGCAGGCGATAATGAAAAACTGTTTTTT.

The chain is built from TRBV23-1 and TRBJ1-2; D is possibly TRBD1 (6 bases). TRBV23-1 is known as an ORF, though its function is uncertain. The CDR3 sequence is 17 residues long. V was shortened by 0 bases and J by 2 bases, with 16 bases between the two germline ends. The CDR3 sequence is CASSQSRGNRGNYGYTF. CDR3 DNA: TGCGCCAGCAGTCAATCGAGAGGTAATAGGGGGAACTATGGCTACACCTTC.

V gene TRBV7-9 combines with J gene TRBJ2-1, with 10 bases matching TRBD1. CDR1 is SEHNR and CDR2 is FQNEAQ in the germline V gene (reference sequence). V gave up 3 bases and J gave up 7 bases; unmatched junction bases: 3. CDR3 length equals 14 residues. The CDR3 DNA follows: TGTGCCAGCAGCTTGGGGACAGGGGATAATGAGCAGTTCTTC. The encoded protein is CASSLGTGDNEQFF.

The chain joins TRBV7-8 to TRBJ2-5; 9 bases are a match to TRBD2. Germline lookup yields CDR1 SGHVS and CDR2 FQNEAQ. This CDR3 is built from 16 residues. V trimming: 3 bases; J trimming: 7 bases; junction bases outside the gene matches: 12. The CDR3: CASSFTASGNHGTQYF. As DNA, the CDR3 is TGTGCCAGCAGCTTTACGGCTAGCGGGAATCACGGGACCCAGTACTTC. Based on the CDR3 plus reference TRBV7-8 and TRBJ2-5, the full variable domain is GAGVSQSPRYKVAKRGQDVALRCDPISGHVSLFWYQQALGQGPEFLTYFQNEAQLDKSGLPSDRFFAERPEGSVSTLKIQRTQQEDSAVYLCASSFTASGNHGTQYFGPGTRLLVL.

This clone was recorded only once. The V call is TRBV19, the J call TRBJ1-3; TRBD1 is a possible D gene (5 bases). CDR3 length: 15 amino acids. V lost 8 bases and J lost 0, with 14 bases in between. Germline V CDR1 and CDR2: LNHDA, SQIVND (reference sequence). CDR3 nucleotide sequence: TGTGCCAGTGGAAGAGGGGAACCCTCTGGAAACACCATATATTTT. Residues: CASGRGEPSGNTIYF. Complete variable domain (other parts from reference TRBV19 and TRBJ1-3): DGGITQSPKYLFRKEGQNVTLSCEQNLNHDAMYWYRQDPGQGLRLIYYSQIVNDFQKGDIAEGYSVSREKKESFPLTVTSAQKNPTAFYLCASGRGEPSGNTIYFGEGSWLTVV.

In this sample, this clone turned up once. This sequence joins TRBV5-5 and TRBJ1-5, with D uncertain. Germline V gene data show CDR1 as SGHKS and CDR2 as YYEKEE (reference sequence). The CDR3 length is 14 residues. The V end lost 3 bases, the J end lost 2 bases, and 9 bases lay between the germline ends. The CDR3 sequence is CASSSRDGNQPQHF. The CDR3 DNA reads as TGTGCCAGCAGCTCAAGGGATGGCAATCAGCCCCAGCATTTT.

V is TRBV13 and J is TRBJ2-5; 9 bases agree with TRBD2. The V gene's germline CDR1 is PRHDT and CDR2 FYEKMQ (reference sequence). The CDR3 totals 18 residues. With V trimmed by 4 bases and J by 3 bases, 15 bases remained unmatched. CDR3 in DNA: TGTGCCAGCAGCTCAGGGTGGAGGGCGGGGGGGCTTGAAGAGACCCAGTACTTC. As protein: CASSSGWRAGGLEETQYF. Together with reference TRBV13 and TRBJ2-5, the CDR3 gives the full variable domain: AAGVIQSPRHLIKEKRETATLKCYPIPRHDTVYWYQQGPGQDPQFLISFYEKMQSDKGSIPDRFSAQQFSDYHSELNMSSLELGDSALYFCASSSGWRAGGLEETQYFGPGTRLLVL.

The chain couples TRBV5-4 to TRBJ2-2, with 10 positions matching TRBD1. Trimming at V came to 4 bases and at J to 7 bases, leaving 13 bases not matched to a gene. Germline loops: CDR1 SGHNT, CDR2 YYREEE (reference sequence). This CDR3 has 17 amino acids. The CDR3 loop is CASSPSRDRGLGGELFF. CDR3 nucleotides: TGTGCCAGCAGCCCATCCCGGGACAGGGGCCTCGGCGGGGAGCTGTTTTTT.

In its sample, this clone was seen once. Here the CDR3 reads CASSPRGGRGYGYTF. Written as DNA, the CDR3 is TGTGCCAGCAGCCCCCGAGGGGGGAGAGGGTATGGCTACACCTTC. The chain has TRBV7-8 and TRBJ1-2, with TRBD1 as a possible D gene (6 bases). CDR1 is SGHVS, CDR2 FQNEAQ, per germline. V gave up 5 bases and J gave up 5 bases, with 18 bases separating them. The CDR3 consists of 15 residues. Drawing the rest from reference TRBV7-8 and TRBJ1-2, the complete variable domain is GAGVSQSPRYKVAKRGQDVALRCDPISGHVSLFWYQQALGQGPEFLTYFQNEAQLDKSGLPSDRFFAERPEGSVSTLKIQRTQQEDSAVYLCASSPRGGRGYGYTFGSGTRLTVV.

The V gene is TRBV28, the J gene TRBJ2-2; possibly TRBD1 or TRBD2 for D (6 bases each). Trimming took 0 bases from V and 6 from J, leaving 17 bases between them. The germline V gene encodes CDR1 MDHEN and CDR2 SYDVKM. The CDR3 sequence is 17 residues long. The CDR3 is CASSLWGLSQGPGELFF. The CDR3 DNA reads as TGTGCCAGCAGTTTATGGGGACTTTCGCAGGGGCCCGGGGAGCTGTTTTTT. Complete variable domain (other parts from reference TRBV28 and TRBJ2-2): DVKVTQSSRYLVKRTGEKVFLECVQDMDHENMFWYRQDPGLGLRLIYFSYDVKMKEKGDIPEGYSVSREKKERFSLILESASTNQTSMYLCASSLWGLSQGPGELFFGEGSRLTVL.

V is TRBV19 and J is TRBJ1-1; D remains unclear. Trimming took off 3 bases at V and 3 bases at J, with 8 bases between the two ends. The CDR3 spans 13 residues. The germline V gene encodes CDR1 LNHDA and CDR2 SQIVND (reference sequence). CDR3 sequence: CASSIVEDTEAFF. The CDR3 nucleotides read TGTGCCAGTAGTATCGTTGAGGACACTGAAGCTTTCTTT. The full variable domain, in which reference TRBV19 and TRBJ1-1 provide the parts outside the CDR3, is DGGITQSPKYLFRKEGQNVTLSCEQNLNHDAMYWYRQDPGQGLRLIYYSQIVNDFQKGDIAEGYSVSREKKESFPLTVTSAQKNPTAFYLCASSIVEDTEAFFGQGTRLTVV.

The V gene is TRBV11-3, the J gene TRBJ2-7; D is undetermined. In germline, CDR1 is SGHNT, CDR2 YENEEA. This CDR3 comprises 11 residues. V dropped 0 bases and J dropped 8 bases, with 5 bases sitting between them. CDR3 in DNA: TGTGCCAGCAGCTTAGATGTGAAGCAGTACTTC. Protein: CASSLDVKQYF.

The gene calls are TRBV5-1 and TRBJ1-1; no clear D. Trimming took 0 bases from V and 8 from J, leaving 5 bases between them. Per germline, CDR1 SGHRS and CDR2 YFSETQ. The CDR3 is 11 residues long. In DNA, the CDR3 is TGCGCCAGCAGCTTGGAAAAGGAAGCTTTCTTT. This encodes CASSLEKEAFF.